The present T cell receptor beta chain was sequenced within a study of breast tumors, draining lymph nodes, adjacent tissues. Study-level points and caveats: The data were judged consistent with most tumor T cells coming from lymph node and expanding in tumor.

TCRdb itself ran the multiplex PCR reads through MiXCR, one entry per CDR3 protein. Of roughly 86,000 distinct CDR3 sequences in the sample, roughly a fifth were seen once. Ten or more counts support this clonotype. What it binds is unknown. Trimming cost V 4 bases and J 7 bases, with 16 bases left between them. This CDR3 comprises 14 residues. The lymph nodes were axillary draining lymph nodes from breast cancer patients. The sample was axillary lymph node tissue. The J gene is TRBJ1-2, the V gene TRBV12-3 or TRBV12-4; perhaps TRBD1 as D (5 bases). The clonotype comes from a female donor with breast cancer. Some clones in this sample may be carry-over from other donors' samples. The CDR3 DNA follows: TGTGCCAGCAGTTCTGGGGCAGGGTTGGGTGGCTACACCTTC. Translation: CASSSGAGLGGYTF.